One and the same sample provided the 14 T cell receptor beta chains below, sequenced in a study of T cell responses to AZD1222 COVID-19 vaccine. The repertoire was sequenced with immunoSEQ multiplex PCR; TCRdb's copy has only in-frame clones and lacks some. The table records roughly 160,000 clones, 75% to 90% of them present only once. The sample was peripheral blood, taken on day 0 of AZD1222 vaccination. These receptors were collected from an adult in good health.

The chain recombines TRBV7-9 with TRBJ1-4; 7 bases align to TRBD1. This CDR3 is 16 amino acids long. Per the germline V gene, CDR1 is SEHNR and CDR2 is FQNEAQ (reference sequence). V shed 5 bases and J 4 bases; nucleotides not matched to a gene: 10. The CDR3 nucleotides are TGTGCCAGCAGCCTTCTCTCGACAGGGAGTAATGAAAAACTGTTTTTT. It yields the protein CASSLLSTGSNEKLFF.

V gene TRBV5-6 combines with J gene TRBJ2-5; unclear D gene. The CDR3 sequence is 13 residues long. The V end lost 0 bases, the J end lost 3 bases, and 6 bases lay between the germline ends. CDR1 SGHDT and CDR2 YYEEEE come from the germline V gene. CDR3 amino acids: CASSLDPEETQYF. The CDR3 DNA is TGTGCCAGCAGCTTGGACCCAGAAGAGACCCAGTACTTC.

The chain has TRBV6-5 and TRBJ2-2; D gene unclear. This CDR3 is 12 amino acids long. Trimming stripped 6 bases from V and 5 bases from J, with 7 bases between. Looked up from germline, CDR1 is MNHEY and CDR2 is SVGAGI. The CDR3 nucleotides are TGTGCCAGCAGGACGGGTACCGGGGAGCTGTTTTTT. Translated: CASRTGTGELFF.

The V and J genes are TRBV18 and TRBJ1-6; a weak D match, TRBD1 (6 bases). Trimming took off 2 bases at V and 6 bases at J, with 8 bases between the two ends. The CDR3 has 14 amino acids. Per germline, CDR1 KGHSH and CDR2 LQKENI. CDR3: CASSPGRGNSPLHF. DNA for the CDR3: TGTGCCAGCTCACCAGGCAGGGGTAATTCACCCCTCCACTTT.

The gene calls are TRBV7-8 and TRBJ2-7; 9 nucleotides match TRBD2. The CDR3 sequence is 16 residues long. Germline assignment: CDR1 SGHVS and CDR2 FQNEAQ. The J segment lost 0 bases and the V segment lost 1 base, leaving 4 bases of the junction unmatched. The DNA for the CDR3 is TGTGCCAGCAGCTTAGGGTTAGCGGGGGACTCCTACGAGCAGTACTTC. This translates into CASSLGLAGDSYEQYF.

This chain joins TRBV7-8 and TRBJ2-3; D is possibly TRBD2 (5 bases). Trimming took off 2 bases at V and 5 bases at J, with 8 bases between the two ends. CDR3 size: 13 residues. CDR1 SGHVS and CDR2 FQNEAQ come from the germline V gene. CDR3 sequence: CASSLTEVDTQYF. Written as DNA, the CDR3 is TGTGCCAGCAGCTTAACGGAGGTAGATACGCAGTATTTT.

The V call is TRBV7-9, the J call TRBJ2-1; D is uncertain. This CDR3 is built from 11 residues. The V gene lost 5 bases and the J gene lost 6 bases, with 5 bases spanning the gap. Germline values: CDR1 SEHNR, CDR2 FQNEAQ (reference sequence). CDR3 DNA: TGTGCCAGCAGCCTCCCCAATGAGCAGTTCTTC. Encoded protein: CASSLPNEQFF.

The genes are TRBV2 and TRBJ1-5; 8 nucleotides agree with TRBD1. The V gene end was trimmed by 4 bases and the J gene end by 2 bases; junction bases not matched to a gene: 4. The CDR3 contains 15 residues. The germline gives CDR1 SNHLY, CDR2 FYNNEI. Here the CDR3 DNA reads TGTGCCAGCAGTGCCGGGACAGGAGGCAATCAGCCCCAGCATTTT. This gives the protein CASSAGTGGNQPQHF.

This rearrangement joins TRBV6-5 to TRBJ2-2; D not resolved. The CDR3 contains 13 residues. Looked up from germline, CDR1 is MNHEY and CDR2 is SVGAGI. V was shortened by 0 bases and J by 8 bases, with 7 bases between the two germline ends. The CDR3 coding sequence is TGTGCCAGCAGTTACTCAAGGGAAGGGGAGCTGTTTTTT. Its translation is CASSYSREGELFF.

The V call is TRBV27, the J call TRBJ1-6; D unresolved. V was clipped by 2 bases and J by 8 bases, with 10 bases between them. The CDR3 is 14 residues long. CDR1 and CDR2 from the germline V gene are MNHEY and SMNVEV (reference sequence). The CDR3 protein is CASSLGRNDSPLHF. The CDR3 DNA reads TGTGCCAGCAGTTTAGGACGAAACGATTCACCCCTCCACTTT.

The V and J genes are TRBV6-5 and TRBJ1-3, with no clear D. This CDR3 is 13 amino acids long. Trimming took 7 bases from V and 0 from J, leaving 7 bases between them. Germline CDR1 and CDR2: MNHEY and SVGAGI. CDR3 sequence (DNA): TGTGCCAGCAAAGACAACTCTGGAAACACCATATATTTT. Translation gives CASKDNSGNTIYF.

The DNA for the CDR3 is TGTGCCAGCAGTTTATCGGATTGGTCCCTTAGCACCGGGGAGCTGTTTTTT. This sequence encodes CASSLSDWSLSTGELFF. The chain joins TRBV27 to TRBJ2-2; no firm D call. The V and J ends lost 0 bases and 4 bases respectively, with 15 bases between them. CDR3 length: 17 amino acids. Germline CDR1 MNHEY, CDR2 SMNVEV (reference sequence).

The chain uses TRBV5-5 and TRBJ2-7, with D unresolved. V was clipped by 4 bases and J by 2 bases, with 16 bases between them. This CDR3 comprises 15 residues. Per the germline V gene, CDR1 is SGHKS and CDR2 is YYEKEE (reference sequence). In nucleotides, the CDR3 is TGTGCCAGCAGCACCCCAACAATGTTAACCTACGAGCAGTACTTC. The encoded protein is CASSTPTMLTYEQYF.

This chain connects TRBV7-9 to TRBJ1-2, with D possibly TRBD1 on 6 matching bases. The CDR3 contains 14 residues. Trimming shortened V by 6 bases and J by 1 base, and 12 bases separated the two germline ends. CDR1 is SEHNR, CDR2 FQNEAQ, per germline (reference sequence). CDR3 in amino acids: CASSRDMSNYGYTF. The CDR3 DNA is TGTGCCAGCAGTCGGGACATGAGTAACTATGGCTACACCTTC.